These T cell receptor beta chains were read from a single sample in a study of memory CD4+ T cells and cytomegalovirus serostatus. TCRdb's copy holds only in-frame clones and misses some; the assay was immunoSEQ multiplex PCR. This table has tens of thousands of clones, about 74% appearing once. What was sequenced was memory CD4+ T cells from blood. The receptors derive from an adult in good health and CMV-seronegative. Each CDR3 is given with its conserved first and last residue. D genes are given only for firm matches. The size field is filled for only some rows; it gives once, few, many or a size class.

cdr3_aa: CASSQSNSPLHF
cdr3_nt: TGTGCCAGCAGCCAAAGTAATTCACCCCTCCACTTT
v_call: TRBV6-6
d_call: -
cdr3_length: 12
clone_size: many
j_call: TRBJ1-6

cdr3_aa: CASSVSRVAGLLDTGELFF
cdr3_nt: TGTGCCAGCAGCGTTTCTCGAGTAGCGGGCCTCTTGGACACCGGGGAGCTGTTTTTT
v_call: TRBV9
d_call: TRBD2
cdr3_length: 19
clone_size: -
j_call: TRBJ2-2

cdr3_aa: CASSDSLGVGNQPQHF
cdr3_nt: TGTGCCAGCAGTGATTCCTTGGGAGTTGGCAATCAGCCCCAGCATTTT
v_call: TRBV2
d_call: -
cdr3_length: 16
clone_size: -
j_call: TRBJ1-5

cdr3_aa: CASRSTTNTYNEQFF
cdr3_nt: TGCGCCAGCAGGTCGACTACAAATACCTACAATGAGCAGTTCTTC
v_call: TRBV5-1
d_call: -
cdr3_length: 15
clone_size: few
j_call: TRBJ2-1

cdr3_aa: CAWRSRDRGREKLFF
cdr3_nt: TGTGCCTGGAGGAGTCGGGACAGGGGGCGTGAAAAACTGTTTTTT
v_call: TRBV30
d_call: TRBD1
cdr3_length: 15
clone_size: -
j_call: TRBJ1-4

cdr3_aa: CASNLQFTGELFF
cdr3_nt: TGTGCCAGCAACCTACAGTTTACCGGGGAGCTGTTTTTT
v_call: TRBV7-2
d_call: -
cdr3_length: 13
clone_size: -
j_call: TRBJ2-2

cdr3_aa: CASSYSGTGNTDTQYF
cdr3_nt: TGTGCCAGCAGTTACTCGGGGACAGGTAACACAGATACGCAGTATTTT
v_call: TRBV6-6
d_call: TRBD1
cdr3_length: 16
clone_size: -
j_call: TRBJ2-3

cdr3_aa: CASSVMDRAYSNQPQHF
cdr3_nt: TGTGCCAGCAGTGTCATGGACAGGGCCTATAGCAATCAGCCCCAGCATTTT
v_call: TRBV6-1
d_call: TRBD1
cdr3_length: 17
clone_size: -
j_call: TRBJ1-5

cdr3_aa: CASSLRQGERDYGYTF
cdr3_nt: TGTGCCAGCAGCCTACGACAGGGGGAGAGGGACTATGGCTACACCTTC
v_call: TRBV7-9
d_call: TRBD1
cdr3_length: 16
clone_size: -
j_call: TRBJ1-2

cdr3_aa: CASSSLSGLNTEAFF
cdr3_nt: TGTGCCAGCAGTAGCTTATCCGGGTTGAACACTGAAGCTTTCTTT
v_call: TRBV27
d_call: -
cdr3_length: 15
clone_size: -
j_call: TRBJ1-1

cdr3_aa: CASGSPFGALSSGNTIYF
cdr3_nt: TGTGCTAGTGGTTCACCCTTCGGGGCCTTGAGCTCTGGAAACACCATATATTTT
v_call: TRBV12-5
d_call: -
cdr3_length: 18
clone_size: few
j_call: TRBJ1-3

cdr3_aa: CASSVTSGGALGDTQYF
cdr3_nt: TGTGCCAGCAGCGTCACTAGCGGGGGGGCCCTAGGAGATACGCAGTATTTT
v_call: TRBV9
d_call: TRBD2
cdr3_length: 17
clone_size: -
j_call: TRBJ2-3

cdr3_aa: CASSFTGPSGGAFF
cdr3_nt: TGTGCCAGCAGCTTCACAGGGCCTTCCGGAGGGGCTTTCTTT
v_call: TRBV11-2
d_call: -
cdr3_length: 14
clone_size: -
j_call: TRBJ1-1

cdr3_aa: CASSRTSGNEQFF
cdr3_nt: TGTGCCAGCAGCAGAACTAGCGGCAATGAGCAGTTCTTC
v_call: TRBV6-1
d_call: TRBD2
cdr3_length: 13
clone_size: once
j_call: TRBJ2-1

cdr3_aa: CASSFGLGENGYTF
cdr3_nt: TGTGCCAGCAGCTTTGGCCTTGGGGAAAATGGCTACACCTTC
v_call: TRBV5-4
d_call: -
cdr3_length: 14
clone_size: -
j_call: TRBJ1-2

cdr3_aa: CASSLEGLAVTGEQFF
cdr3_nt: TGCGCCAGCAGCTTGGAGGGACTAGCGGTGACGGGTGAGCAGTTCTTC
v_call: TRBV5-1
d_call: TRBD2
cdr3_length: 16
clone_size: -
j_call: TRBJ2-1

cdr3_aa: CASRDSPNSPLHF
cdr3_nt: TGTGCCAGCCGGGACAGCCCGAATTCACCCCTCCACTTT
v_call: TRBV2
d_call: TRBD1
cdr3_length: 13
clone_size: -
j_call: TRBJ1-6

cdr3_aa: CASRPGTSGTGELFF
cdr3_nt: TGTGCCAGCAGACCCGGGACTAGCGGCACCGGGGAGCTGTTTTTT
v_call: TRBV6-5
d_call: TRBD2
cdr3_length: 15
clone_size: -
j_call: TRBJ2-2

cdr3_aa: CASSLRQGAIIEKLFF
cdr3_nt: TGTGCCAGCAGCTTAAGACAGGGGGCGATCATCGAAAAACTGTTTTTT
v_call: TRBV5-6
d_call: TRBD1
cdr3_length: 16
clone_size: -
j_call: TRBJ1-4

cdr3_aa: CASSYRQGGEKLFF
cdr3_nt: TGTGCCAGCAGCTACAGACAGGGAGGGGAAAAACTGTTTTTT
v_call: TRBV5-6
d_call: TRBD1
cdr3_length: 14
clone_size: -
j_call: TRBJ1-4

cdr3_aa: CASSQDRRQGRTDTQYF
cdr3_nt: TGCGCCAGCAGCCAAGATCGGAGACAGGGACGCACAGATACGCAGTATTTT
v_call: TRBV4-1
d_call: TRBD1
cdr3_length: 17
clone_size: -
j_call: TRBJ2-3

cdr3_aa: CATKERTSGRGEQFF
cdr3_nt: TGTGCCACCAAAGAAAGGACTAGCGGGAGGGGTGAGCAGTTCTTC
v_call: TRBV2
d_call: TRBD2
cdr3_length: 15
clone_size: -
j_call: TRBJ2-1

cdr3_aa: CASSLDLFYGYTF
cdr3_nt: TGTGCCAGCAGTTTGGACTTATTCTATGGCTACACCTTC
v_call: TRBV28
d_call: -
cdr3_length: 13
clone_size: -
j_call: TRBJ1-2

cdr3_aa: CASRTGWTGELFF
cdr3_nt: TGTGCCAGCAGGACAGGGTGGACCGGGGAGCTGTTTTTT
v_call: TRBV28
d_call: TRBD1
cdr3_length: 13
clone_size: -
j_call: TRBJ2-2

cdr3_aa: CASSLSRESEQYF
cdr3_nt: TGTGCCAGCAGCTTAAGTAGGGAGTCAGAGCAGTACTTC
v_call: TRBV7-9
d_call: -
cdr3_length: 13
clone_size: once
j_call: TRBJ2-7

cdr3_aa: CASSPRTGGSLYGYTF
cdr3_nt: TGTGCCAGCAGTCCCCGGACAGGGGGCTCTTTGTATGGCTACACCTTC
v_call: TRBV2
d_call: TRBD1
cdr3_length: 16
clone_size: -
j_call: TRBJ1-2

cdr3_aa: CASSRRGTGGPRVYEQYF
cdr3_nt: TGTGCCAGCAGCCGGCGCGGGACAGGGGGTCCCCGGGTCTACGAGCAGTACTTC
v_call: TRBV7-9
d_call: TRBD1
cdr3_length: 18
clone_size: -
j_call: TRBJ2-7

cdr3_aa: CASSIASGRNYEQYF
cdr3_nt: TGTGCCAGTAGTATCGCCTCGGGACGGAACTACGAGCAGTACTTC
v_call: TRBV19
d_call: -
cdr3_length: 15
clone_size: -
j_call: TRBJ2-7

cdr3_aa: CASTEDWSPGTQYF
cdr3_nt: TGCGCCAGCACGGAGGACTGGAGTCCCGGGACCCAGTACTTC
v_call: TRBV10-2
d_call: -
cdr3_length: 14
clone_size: -
j_call: TRBJ2-5

cdr3_aa: CASSESDGQYF
cdr3_nt: TGCGCCAGCAGTGAGTCGGATGGGCAGTACTTC
v_call: TRBV10-2
d_call: -
cdr3_length: 11
clone_size: -
j_call: TRBJ2-7

cdr3_aa: CSVESGQTPEQYF
cdr3_nt: TGCAGCGTTGAATCGGGGCAGACCCCTGAGCAGTACTTC
v_call: TRBV29-1
d_call: -
cdr3_length: 13
clone_size: -
j_call: TRBJ2-7

cdr3_aa: CASSQGFRGDYGYTF
cdr3_nt: TGCGCCAGCTCACAAGGGTTTAGGGGTGACTATGGCTACACCTTC
v_call: TRBV5-1
d_call: -
cdr3_length: 15
clone_size: -
j_call: TRBJ1-2

cdr3_aa: CAWSRTAWTGELFF
cdr3_nt: TGTGCCTGGAGTCGGACTGCTTGGACCGGGGAGCTGTTTTTT
v_call: TRBV30
d_call: -
cdr3_length: 14
clone_size: -
j_call: TRBJ2-2

cdr3_aa: CASTLVSGTSYNEQFF
cdr3_nt: TGTGCCAGCACTTTAGTCAGCGGGACATCTTACAATGAGCAGTTCTTC
v_call: TRBV27
d_call: -
cdr3_length: 16
clone_size: -
j_call: TRBJ2-1

cdr3_aa: CASSLLEGQGRRKLFF
cdr3_nt: TGTGCCAGCAGTTTACTCGAGGGACAGGGAAGGAGAAAACTGTTTTTT
v_call: TRBV28
d_call: TRBD1
cdr3_length: 16
clone_size: -
j_call: TRBJ1-4

cdr3_aa: CASSRTSGSIDNEQFF
cdr3_nt: TGTGCCAGCAGCCGGACTAGCGGGAGTATCGACAATGAGCAGTTCTTC
v_call: TRBV28
d_call: TRBD2
cdr3_length: 16
clone_size: few
j_call: TRBJ2-1

cdr3_aa: CASSEASALNTEAFF
cdr3_nt: TGTGCCAGCAGTGAAGCCTCGGCACTGAACACTGAAGCTTTCTTT
v_call: TRBV6-1
d_call: -
cdr3_length: 15
clone_size: -
j_call: TRBJ1-1

cdr3_aa: CASSRGTSGRDEQFF
cdr3_nt: TGTGCCAGCTCACGCGGGACTAGCGGGAGAGATGAGCAGTTCTTC
v_call: TRBV18
d_call: TRBD2
cdr3_length: 15
clone_size: few
j_call: TRBJ2-1

cdr3_aa: CASRTGTANQPQHF
cdr3_nt: TGTGCCAGCAGAACCGGGACGGCGAATCAGCCCCAGCATTTT
v_call: TRBV2
d_call: -
cdr3_length: 14
clone_size: -
j_call: TRBJ1-5

cdr3_aa: CAWSPMGQGGAFF
cdr3_nt: TGTGCCTGGAGCCCCATGGGACAGGGTGGAGCTTTCTTT
v_call: TRBV30
d_call: TRBD1
cdr3_length: 13
clone_size: few
j_call: TRBJ1-1

cdr3_aa: CASRLGSLDEKLFF
cdr3_nt: TGTGCCAGCAGACTAGGGAGTTTGGATGAAAAACTGTTTTTT
v_call: TRBV28
d_call: -
cdr3_length: 14
clone_size: -
j_call: TRBJ1-4

cdr3_aa: CASTTLLGEQYF
cdr3_nt: TGTGCCAGCACCACTCTTTTAGGCGAGCAGTACTTC
v_call: TRBV28
d_call: -
cdr3_length: 12
clone_size: once
j_call: TRBJ2-7

cdr3_aa: CASSIGGRADTQYF
cdr3_nt: TGTGCCAGTAGTATAGGGGGGAGGGCAGATACGCAGTATTTT
v_call: TRBV19
d_call: TRBD2
cdr3_length: 14
clone_size: -
j_call: TRBJ2-3

cdr3_aa: CASSSLEGGDTGELFF
cdr3_nt: TGCGCCAGCAGCTCTTTAGAGGGGGGCGACACCGGGGAGCTGTTTTTT
v_call: TRBV5-1
d_call: -
cdr3_length: 16
clone_size: once
j_call: TRBJ2-2

cdr3_aa: CASSLAGTPPYEQYF
cdr3_nt: TGTGCCAGCAGCTTGGCCGGGACCCCCCCCTACGAGCAGTACTTC
v_call: TRBV5-6
d_call: -
cdr3_length: 15
clone_size: -
j_call: TRBJ2-7

cdr3_aa: CSVGLGTDTQYF
cdr3_nt: TGCAGCGTTGGGCTGGGCACAGATACGCAGTATTTT
v_call: TRBV29-1
d_call: -
cdr3_length: 12
clone_size: once
j_call: TRBJ2-3

cdr3_aa: CASSLPGQNYNEQFF
cdr3_nt: TGTGCCAGCAGCTTGCCGGGACAGAACTACAATGAGCAGTTCTTC
v_call: TRBV5-4
d_call: TRBD1
cdr3_length: 15
clone_size: -
j_call: TRBJ2-1

cdr3_aa: CAWRDRPYEQYF
cdr3_nt: TGTGCCTGGAGGGACAGACCGTACGAGCAGTACTTC
v_call: TRBV30
d_call: -
cdr3_length: 12
clone_size: -
j_call: TRBJ2-7

cdr3_aa: CASSLAGGRADTQYF
cdr3_nt: TGCGCCAGCAGCTTGGCCGGAGGGAGGGCAGATACGCAGTATTTT
v_call: TRBV5-1
d_call: TRBD2
cdr3_length: 15
clone_size: -
j_call: TRBJ2-3

cdr3_aa: CASSKPTGADTQYF
cdr3_nt: TGTGCCAGTAGTAAACCAACAGGGGCAGATACGCAGTATTTT
v_call: TRBV19
d_call: TRBD1
cdr3_length: 14
clone_size: once
j_call: TRBJ2-3

cdr3_aa: CASSLTVPSLGNTIYF
cdr3_nt: TGTGCCAGCAGCTTGACAGTCCCGAGTCTTGGAAACACCATATATTTT
v_call: TRBV5-5
d_call: -
cdr3_length: 16
clone_size: -
j_call: TRBJ1-3

cdr3_aa: CASSLSEGLAGGPPSEQFF
cdr3_nt: TGTGCCAGCAGTTTATCTGAGGGACTAGCGGGAGGACCCCCATCGGAGCAGTTCTTC
v_call: TRBV27
d_call: TRBD2
cdr3_length: 19
clone_size: once
j_call: TRBJ2-1

cdr3_aa: CASSFTGPNSGNTIYF
cdr3_nt: TGTGCCAGCAGCTTCACGGGTCCCAACTCTGGAAACACCATATATTTT
v_call: TRBV11-2
d_call: -
cdr3_length: 16
clone_size: once
j_call: TRBJ1-3

cdr3_aa: CASSPTGSRTDTQYF
cdr3_nt: TGTGCCAGTAGCCCGACAGGGTCTCGCACAGATACGCAGTATTTT
v_call: TRBV19
d_call: TRBD1
cdr3_length: 15
clone_size: -
j_call: TRBJ2-3